These 10 T cell receptor beta chains were all obtained from the same sample, sequenced in a study of blood T cell repertoires in COVID-19. TCRdb keeps only in-frame clones here, not all; method: immunoSEQ multiplex PCR. The sample has 250,000 to 350,000 clones; around four fifths are singletons. Sequencing was carried out using peripheral blood. These receptors were taken from a woman aged 45-59 years with active or convalescent COVID-19.

DNA for the CDR3: TGTGCCAGCAGTGAAGCGAGGAGGCGGAGGGGGGGTACTGAAGCTTTCTTT. Translation: CASSEARRRRGGTEAFF. The chain combines TRBV2 with TRBJ1-1; possibly TRBD1 for D (6 bases). CDR3 length: 17 residues. Germline V lookup: CDR1 SNHLY, CDR2 FYNNEI. V dropped 0 bases and J dropped 5 bases, with 19 bases sitting between them.

In nucleotides, the CDR3 is TGTGCCAGCAGCGTAGTTGGACTAGCGGGACGCACAGATACGCAGTATTTT. Translation: CASSVVGLAGRTDTQYF. The chain uses TRBV9 and TRBJ2-3, with 12 nucleotides matching TRBD2. Germline CDR1 reads SGDLS; CDR2 reads YYNGEE. The CDR3 has 17 amino acids. V was pared by 0 bases and J by 1 base, with 3 bases of the junction left unmatched.

CDR3 residues: CASTPGRLAGTGETQYF. The CDR3 DNA is TGTGCCAGCACCCCGGGGAGGCTAGCGGGAACGGGGGAGACCCAGTACTTC. The chain uses TRBV7-2 and TRBJ2-5, with 9 bases fitting TRBD2. The CDR3 runs to 17 residues. The germline CDR1 and CDR2 sequences are SGHTA and FQGNSA. Trimming took 7 bases from V and 5 from J; bases not matched to a gene: 17.

The chain employs TRBV11-3 and TRBJ2-2; maybe TRBD2 (5 bases). V was shortened by 4 bases and J by 5 bases, with 11 bases between the two germline ends. The CDR3 totals 14 residues. CDR1 SGHNT and CDR2 YENEEA come from the germline V gene. The CDR3 DNA reads as TGTGCCAGCAGCTCCCTCTCGGGGACCGGGGAGCTGTTTTTT. Its translation: CASSSLSGTGELFF.

The chain links TRBV19 to TRBJ1-1; D is perhaps TRBD1 (5 bases). Looked up from germline, CDR1 is LNHDA and CDR2 is SQIVND (reference sequence). CDR3 length equals 12 residues. Trimming pared 2 bases from V and 9 bases from J, leaving 10 bases between. The CDR3 sequence: CASSIRAGKAFF. CDR3 DNA sequence: TGTGCCAGTAGTATAAGGGCAGGGAAAGCTTTCTTT.

The chain links TRBV7-9 to TRBJ1-5; 10 bases fit TRBD1. The CDR3 runs 16 residues. V shed 4 bases and J 11 bases; nucleotides not matched to a gene: 14. Germline V gives CDR1 SEHNR, CDR2 FQNEAQ (reference sequence). The CDR3 bases are TGTGCCAGCAGCTCAACCGGGACAGGGGCCGAGGGGGCCCAGCATTTT. Protein product: CASSSTGTGAEGAQHF.

This chain uses TRBV4-1 with TRBJ1-5; TRBD1 is a possible D gene (6 bases). The CDR3 runs to 15 residues. Germline V lookup: CDR1 MGHRA, CDR2 YSYEKL. V was shortened by 5 bases and J by 5 bases, with 16 bases between the two germline ends. Here the CDR3 DNA reads TGCGCCAGCAGCGCAGACCCGGGGGGCTATCAGCCCCAGCATTTT. It yields the protein CASSADPGGYQPQHF.

This clone showed up just once. The chain is built from TRBV10-2 and TRBJ1-1; TRBD1 matches 8 bases. With 7 bases clipped from V and 1 base from J, the junction kept 5 bases outside the gene matches. Germline loops: CDR1 WSHSY, CDR2 SAAADI. CDR3 length: 14 residues. The CDR3 region has the DNA TGCGCCAGCAAAGGACAGGGACCGAACACTGAAGCTTTCTTT. It specifies CASKGQGPNTEAFF.

This sequence joins TRBV5-1 and TRBJ1-1, with D perhaps matching TRBD1 (6 bases). CDR1 and CDR2 from the germline V gene are SGHRS and YFSETQ. The CDR3 totals 15 residues. Trimming removed 1 base at V and 1 base at J, with 11 bases between. The CDR3: CASSLRTGRNTEAFF. CDR3 DNA sequence: TGCGCCAGCAGCTTGAGAACAGGGAGGAACACTGAAGCTTTCTTT.

The chain couples TRBV9 to TRBJ2-3; D is possibly TRBD2 (6 bases). The CDR3 length is 16 residues. Between the trimmed V and J ends, which lost 3 bases and 5 bases, there was a span of 19 bases. Germline loops: CDR1 SGDLS, CDR2 YYNGEE. The CDR3 DNA sequence: TGTGCCAGCAGCGCCCACCGGGACTTCCTCCAAGATACGCAGTATTTT. It specifies CASSAHRDFLQDTQYF.